The 28 T cell receptor beta chains given below trace back to one sample, sequenced in a study of shared clonotypes between healthy human individuals. Clones were read by immunoSEQ multiplex PCR, and TCRdb kept only the in-frame ones, dropping some. Of about 1 million clones in the sample, roughly 70% are singletons; the top ten hold nearly 1.5%. The material sequenced was memory CD4+ T cells sorted from blood. Noted subset: CD45RA-negative fraction. The source of these receptors is a man younger than 30 in good health.

The V gene is TRBV5-1, the J gene TRBJ2-7; D possibly corresponds to TRBD2 (6 bases). Germline CDR1 SGHRS, CDR2 YFSETQ. The CDR3 is 14 amino acids. V was clipped by 4 bases and J by 4 bases, with 15 bases between them. The CDR3 reads CASSPEGLGYEQYF. CDR3 DNA sequence: TGCGCCAGCAGCCCGGAGGGGCTGGGATACGAGCAGTACTTC.

CDR3 sequence reads: CASSLTDREKSYTF. The DNA for the CDR3 is TGTGCCAGCTCCCTAACGGACAGGGAGAAAAGCTACACCTTC. The rearrangement joins TRBV18 to TRBJ1-2, with 8 bases identical to TRBD1. J was trimmed by 9 bases and V by 6 bases; bases with no gene match: 12. Per the germline V gene, CDR1 is KGHSH and CDR2 is LQKENI. The CDR3 spans 14 residues. Filled out from reference TRBV18 and TRBJ1-2, the complete variable domain reads NAGVMQNPRHLVRRRGQEARLRCSPMKGHSHVYWYRQLPEEGLKFMVYLQKENIIDESGMPKERFSAEFPKEGPSILRIQQVVRGDSAAYFCASSLTDREKSYTFGSGTRLTVV.

This clone has only a few counts. The rearrangement joins TRBV15 to TRBJ2-5, with D possibly matching TRBD2 (5 bases). The CDR3 is 15 residues long. Trimming removed 0 bases at V and 2 bases at J, with 10 bases between. CDR1 is LNHNV and CDR2 is YYDKDF in the germline V gene (reference sequence). CDR3 residues: CATSRDPGSQETQYF. The CDR3 coding sequence is TGTGCCACCAGCAGAGATCCGGGGTCTCAAGAGACCCAGTACTTC.

The chain combines TRBV30 with TRBJ2-7; D ambiguous. Trimming cost V 0 bases and J 6 bases, with 9 bases left between them. The CDR3 loop spans 12 amino acids. Germline V CDR1 and CDR2: GTSNPN, SVGIG (reference sequence). The CDR3 spells CAWSVGRPEQYF. CDR3 DNA: TGTGCCTGGAGTGTGGGTCGCCCCGAGCAGTACTTC. The entire variable domain, with the rest obtained from reference TRBV30 and TRBJ2-7, is as follows: SQTIHQWPATLVQPVGSPLSLECTVEGTSNPNLYWYRQAAGRGLQLLFYSVGIGQISSEVPQNLSASRPQDRQFILSSKKLLLSDSGFYLCAWSVGRPEQYFGPGTRLTVT.

The V gene is TRBV7-2, the J gene TRBJ2-7, with TRBD1 as a possible D gene (6 bases). With 5 bases removed from V and 8 bases from J, the gap between germline ends came to 19 bases. The CDR3 loop spans 14 amino acids. Germline CDR1 reads SGHTA; CDR2 reads FQGNSA. CDR3 residues: CASSIGQIPLQQYF. CDR3 DNA: TGTGCCAGCAGCATCGGACAGATTCCCCTCCAGCAGTACTTC.

This chain connects TRBV6-1 to TRBJ2-3, with D perhaps given as TRBD1 or TRBD2 (5 bases each). In germline, CDR1 is MNHNS, CDR2 SASEGT. V was pared by 0 bases and J by 2 bases, with 12 bases between. The CDR3 runs to 16 residues. CDR3 sequence reads: CASSEARGPNTDTQYF. CDR3 in DNA: TGTGCCAGCAGTGAAGCACGGGGCCCGAACACAGATACGCAGTATTTT.

V usage is TRBV18 and J usage is TRBJ1-5; D gene unclear. The CDR3 consists of 15 residues. CDR1 is KGHSH, CDR2 LQKENI, per germline. The V end was cut by 2 bases, the J end by 1 base, with 9 bases between. Here the CDR3 DNA reads TGTGCCAGCTCACCAGGGTTTGGGAGCAATCAGCCCCAGCATTTT. Translating gives CASSPGFGSNQPQHF.

V usage is TRBV5-1 and J usage is TRBJ2-1, with 14 nucleotides matching TRBD2. This CDR3 spans 15 amino acids. The V segment lost 4 bases and the J segment 6 bases; nucleotides outside the gene matches: 3. Per germline, CDR1 SGHRS and CDR2 YFSETQ. The CDR3 spells CASSEGTSGGNEQFF. The CDR3 nucleotides read TGCGCCAGCAGCGAGGGGACTAGCGGGGGCAATGAGCAGTTCTTC.

The genes are TRBV30 and TRBJ2-7; 12 bases are shared with TRBD2. This CDR3 is 14 amino acids long. J gave up 3 bases and V 4 bases, and 4 bases lay outside the gene matches. Looked up from germline, CDR1 is GTSNPN and CDR2 is SVGIG (reference sequence). In nucleotides, the CDR3 is TGTGCCTGGAAAGAGACTAGCGGGAGCTACGAGCAGTACTTC. It is translated as CAWKETSGSYEQYF.

This clone was counted many times. The chain recombines TRBV18 with TRBJ1-4; tentatively, D is TRBD1 (5 bases). CDR1 KGHSH and CDR2 LQKENI come from the germline V gene. The CDR3 runs to 15 residues. Trimming took off 2 bases at V and 6 bases at J, with 13 bases between the two ends. CDR3 sequence reads: CASSPSRGDYEKLFF. The CDR3 DNA reads TGTGCCAGCTCACCATCCCGGGGGGACTATGAAAAACTGTTTTTT. The full variable domain, completed using reference TRBV18 and TRBJ1-4, is NAGVMQNPRHLVRRRGQEARLRCSPMKGHSHVYWYRQLPEEGLKFMVYLQKENIIDESGMPKERFSAEFPKEGPSILRIQQVVRGDSAAYFCASSPSRGDYEKLFFGSGTQLSVL.

The chain links TRBV6-6 to TRBJ2-7; D gene ambiguous. CDR1 is MNHNY and CDR2 is SVGAGI in the germline V gene (reference sequence). Trimming left V 1 base short and J 3 bases short, with 7 bases between. The CDR3 has 13 amino acids. The CDR3 sequence: CASSYFGDYEQYF. The CDR3 nucleotides are TGTGCCAGCAGTTACTTTGGAGACTACGAGCAGTACTTC.

The chain uses TRBV6-1 and TRBJ1-2; no clear D. CDR1 and CDR2 (germline): MNHNS, SASEGT. The CDR3 runs to 15 residues. V was shortened by 1 base and J by 8 bases, with 17 bases between the two germline ends. CDR3 bases: TGTGCCAGCAGTGAAGGTTTGGGTATTAATTCCGGCTACACCTTC. The encoded protein is CASSEGLGINSGYTF.

J is TRBJ1-1 and V is TRBV5-1; no definite D call. V was trimmed by 4 bases and J by 1 base, leaving 11 bases between them. Germline CDR1 and CDR2: SGHRS and YFSETQ. The CDR3 runs to 14 residues. The DNA for the CDR3 is TGCGCCAGCAGCCCAAGACCGGAGAACACTGAAGCTTTCTTT. Its protein product is CASSPRPENTEAFF. Variable domain in full (rest from reference TRBV5-1 and TRBJ1-1): KAGVTQTPRYLIKTRGQQVTLSCSPISGHRSVSWYQQTPGQGLQFLFEYFSETQRNKGNFPGRFSGRQFSNSRSEMNVSTLELGDSALYLCASSPRPENTEAFFGQGTRLTVV.

There are a few counts of this clone. V usage is TRBV7-8 and J usage is TRBJ1-3; 8 bases line up with TRBD1. Germline V CDR1 and CDR2: SGHVS, FQNEAQ. This CDR3 is 15 amino acids long. The J segment lost 6 bases and the V segment lost 4 bases, leaving 8 bases of the junction unmatched. CDR3 sequence reads: CASSSGQGGTNTIYF. CDR3 nucleotide sequence: TGTGCCAGCAGCTCCGGACAGGGTGGAACAAACACCATATATTTT.

In its sample, this clone was seen a few times. The genes are TRBV10-2 and TRBJ2-6, with D possibly matching TRBD1 (5 bases). The germline V and J ends were trimmed by 5 bases and 4 bases, with 12 bases remaining between them. This CDR3 comprises 15 residues. CDR1 is WSHSY and CDR2 is SAAADI in the germline V gene. The CDR3 sequence is CASSPTGLGANVLTF. Written as DNA, the CDR3 is TGCGCCAGCAGTCCCACAGGTTTGGGGGCCAACGTCCTGACTTTC.

This chain connects TRBV5-1 to TRBJ2-2, with D possibly matching TRBD1 (5 bases). Trimming removed 2 bases at V and 1 base at J, with 12 bases between. Germline CDR1 SGHRS, CDR2 YFSETQ. CDR3 length: 16 amino acids. The CDR3 DNA reads as TGCGCCAGCAGCTTCCAACAGGCTAAGAACACCGGGGAGCTGTTTTTT. This translates into CASSFQQAKNTGELFF.

The chain is built from TRBV7-2 and TRBJ1-2; tentative D call: TRBD1 (6 bases). Trimming removed 1 base at V and 8 bases at J, with 17 bases between. The CDR3 is 15 amino acids. CDR1 and CDR2 (germline): SGHTA, FQGNSA. CDR3 in DNA: TGTGCCAGCAGCTTAGAAAACCTCAGGGGAGGCGGCTACACCTTC. It codes for CASSLENLRGGGYTF.

As to this clone: A far larger clone lies a single base away; this is likely a read error. V and J are TRBV6-5 and TRBJ2-6; D call uncertain. The CDR3 contains 13 residues. V lost 4 bases, J lost 0 bases, and 1 base lay in between. CDR1 is MNHEY and CDR2 is SVGAGI in the germline V gene. The CDR3 protein is CASSFSGANVLTF. CDR3 bases: TGTGCCAGCAGTTTCTCTGGGGCCAACGTCCTGACTTTC.

V usage is TRBV27 and J usage is TRBJ2-5; either TRBD1 or TRBD2 may supply D (5 bases each). The CDR3 loop spans 14 amino acids. From germline, CDR1 is MNHEY and CDR2 SMNVEV (reference sequence). The V gene lost 6 bases and the J gene lost 2 bases, with 13 bases spanning the gap. The CDR3, as DNA: TGTGCCAGCAGCCCAGGGACGAGACAAGAGACCCAGTACTTC. Amino acid sequence: CASSPGTRQETQYF.

The genes are TRBV5-4 and TRBJ2-3; 12 bases fit TRBD2. CDR3 size: 16 residues. V gave up 4 bases and J gave up 3 bases; unmatched junction bases: 6. The germline gives CDR1 SGHNT, CDR2 YYREEE (reference sequence). The CDR3 nucleotides are TGTGCCAGCAGCCGGAGACTAGCGGGGGAAACAGATACGCAGTATTTT. It encodes CASSRRLAGETDTQYF.

This clone was detected only once. The chain employs TRBV7-2 and TRBJ2-7; a weak D match, TRBD1 (6 bases). This CDR3 contains 15 residues. The germline V and J ends were trimmed by 1 base and 2 bases, with 12 bases remaining between them. The germline gives CDR1 SGHTA, CDR2 FQGNSA. In DNA form, the CDR3 reads TGTGCCAGCAGCTTAGAGACAGGAGCCCCCTACGAGCAGTACTTC. Amino acid sequence: CASSLETGAPYEQYF. The full variable domain, rest sourced from reference TRBV7-2 and TRBJ2-7, is GAGVSQSPSNKVTEKGKDVELRCDPISGHTALYWYRQSLGQGLEFLIYFQGNSAPDKSGLPSDRFSAERTGGSVSTLTIQRTQQEDSAVYLCASSLETGAPYEQYFGPGTRLTVT.

This clone was seen a single time. The J gene is TRBJ2-2, the V gene TRBV27; possible D gene TRBD2, 5 bases. Looked up from germline, CDR1 is MNHEY and CDR2 is SMNVEV (reference sequence). Trimming removed 4 bases from V and 3 bases from J, with 15 bases in between. This CDR3 region has 16 residues. CDR3 nucleotides: TGTGCCAGCAGTTCCTATCCGAGGGTGGACACCGGGGAGCTGTTTTTT. Translated, it gives CASSSYPRVDTGELFF.

The chain couples TRBV28 to TRBJ1-5; D is unclear. Germline V gene lookup returns CDR1 MDHEN and CDR2 SYDVKM. V lost 0 bases, J lost 2 bases, and 14 bases lay in between. CDR3 length: 17 amino acids. DNA for the CDR3: TGTGCCAGCAGTTTATGGGAGGGAGGGATGGGCAATCAGCCCCAGCATTTT. Protein: CASSLWEGGMGNQPQHF.

The V and J genes are TRBV18 and TRBJ1-1; D unresolved. The germline CDR1 and CDR2 sequences are KGHSH and LQKENI. The length of the CDR3 is 13 residues. Deletions cut 3 bases from V and 3 bases from J, with 8 bases between. The CDR3 DNA reads as TGTGCCAGCTCACCTAGGCAGGACACTGAAGCTTTCTTT. Amino acid sequence: CASSPRQDTEAFF.

This sequence joins TRBV11-3 and TRBJ2-3; maybe TRBD2 (5 bases). With 1 base removed from V and 5 bases from J, the gap between germline ends came to 16 bases. The CDR3 runs to 16 residues. Germline V gene sequence: CDR1 SGHNT, CDR2 YENEEA. The CDR3 sequence is CASSLGGSAPQDTQYF. The CDR3 region has the DNA TGTGCCAGCAGCTTAGGAGGGTCAGCCCCTCAAGATACGCAGTATTTT. Full variable domain (remainder filled in from reference TRBV11-3 and TRBJ2-3): EAGVVQSPRYKIIEKKQPVAFWCNPISGHNTLYWYLQNLGQGPELLIRYENEEAVDDSQLPKDRFSAERLKGVDSTLKIQPAELGDSAVYLCASSLGGSAPQDTQYFGPGTRLTVL.

For this clone: Other DNA sequences in the sample encode the same CDR3. The rearrangement uses TRBV19 and TRBJ2-6; unclear D gene. The ends were cut back, 8 bases at V and 4 bases at J, with 6 bases in the middle. CDR3 size: 12 residues. Germline V gene data show CDR1 as LNHDA and CDR2 as SQIVND (reference sequence). Written as DNA, the CDR3 is TGTGCCAGTGCTTCGGGGGCCAACGTCCTGACTTTC. Encoded protein: CASASGANVLTF.

The genes are TRBV5-4 and TRBJ2-2, with 8 bases fitting TRBD2. The CDR3 loop spans 14 amino acids. Per germline, CDR1 SGHNT and CDR2 YYREEE (reference sequence). J lost 4 bases, V lost 5 bases, and 4 bases had no gene match. DNA for the CDR3: TGTGCCAGCAGGAGGAGCGGGGGCACCGGGGAGCTGTTTTTT. Translating gives CASRRSGGTGELFF.

The chain recombines TRBV25-1 with TRBJ2-3; D is possibly TRBD1 or TRBD2 (6 bases each). This CDR3 is 16 amino acids long. Between the trimmed V and J ends, which lost 3 bases and 9 bases, there was a span of 22 bases. CDR1 and CDR2 (germline): MGHDK, SYGVNS. The CDR3, as DNA: TGTGCCAGCAGTGATCGACTTAGGGGGGCGAAGGAGACGCAGTATTTT. Amino acid sequence: CASSDRLRGAKETQYF.